One sample yielded the 5 T cell receptor beta chains listed below, sequenced in a study of shared clonotypes between healthy human individuals. Method: immunoSEQ multiplex PCR; TCRdb's copy keeps in-frame clones and lacks some. The sample includes under 2,500,000 clones, approximately 96% seen only once; the top ten take approximately 0.13%. The source material was naive CD4+ T cells sorted from blood. Subset given: CD45RA+ positively selected. The source is a man younger than 35 in good health.

As to this clone: Additional DNA sequences in this sample encode the identical CDR3. The chain combines TRBV5-1 with TRBJ2-3; D perhaps matches TRBD2 (6 bases). Germline CDR1 SGHRS, CDR2 YFSETQ. The CDR3 length is 15 residues. V was shortened by 0 bases and J by 3 bases, with 11 bases between the two germline ends. CDR3 bases: TGCGCCAGCAGCTTGGGGGGACTCGGGACAGATACGCAGTATTTT. Translation: CASSLGGLGTDTQYF.

This clone was seen a single time. The chain has TRBV28 and TRBJ2-7, with D tentatively TRBD1 or TRBD2 (5 bases each). V shed 10 bases and J shed 2 bases, with 18 bases lying between them. The CDR3 sequence is 14 residues long. The germline CDR1 and CDR2 sequences are MDHEN and SYDVKM. DNA of the CDR3: TGTGCCACCGACTCGGGCCAGGGACCCTACGAGCAGTACTTC. Amino acids: CATDSGQGPYEQYF.

The sample holds one count of this clone. The CDR3 loop reads CANIRQGVGYTF. The CDR3 DNA sequence: TGTGCCAACATTCGACAGGGGGTCGGCTACACCTTC. The gene calls are TRBV6-6 and TRBJ1-2; the match to TRBD1 covers 9 bases. The CDR3 is 12 residues long. CDR1 is MNHNY, CDR2 SVGAGI, per germline (reference sequence). The V and J ends lost 10 bases and 8 bases, in that order; junction bases with no gene match: 8.

The chain uses TRBV6-6 and TRBJ2-7; D tentatively fits TRBD1 or TRBD2 (6 bases each). V was cut by 5 bases and J by 5 bases, with 16 bases left in between. The germline gives CDR1 MNHNY, CDR2 SVGAGI (reference sequence). This CDR3 spans 14 amino acids. The CDR3 protein is CASSRRGAPNEQYF. DNA of the CDR3: TGTGCCAGCAGTAGGAGGGGGGCCCCGAACGAGCAGTACTTC.

The genes are TRBV6-5 and TRBJ2-5, with 8 nucleotides matching TRBD1. The V gene end was trimmed by 6 bases and the J gene end by 4 bases; junction bases not matched to a gene: 4. The CDR3 totals 13 residues. Germline CDR1 MNHEY, CDR2 SVGAGI. CDR3 in amino acids: CASRYGQGETQYF. CDR3 DNA sequence: TGTGCCAGCAGATATGGACAGGGAGAGACCCAGTACTTC.